Described below is a single T cell receptor (beta chain) sequence and its context. Its antigen is still unknown. The CDR3 covers 16 residues. Looked up from germline, CDR1 is MDHEN and CDR2 is SYDVKM. Trimming took 7 bases from V and 4 from J; bases not matched to a gene: 8. These data belong to a study of response to subunit inactivated influenza vaccine. The study, taken as a whole, reports: Authors suggested each seasonal influenza vaccination recruits few new T cells.

TCRdb re-called the RT-PCR reads through MiXCR, storing one row per CDR3 protein. The sample includes approximately 520,000 distinct CDR3 sequences, about 25% of them seen just once. The chain uses TRBV28 and TRBJ2-6; 9 positions match TRBD1. The source was CD4+ T cells sorted from PBMCs, collected 5 to 6 days after vaccination. The sequence derives from a middle-aged man who received an inactivated influenza vaccine. CDR3 region: CASTGTGTSGANVLTF. The CDR3 nucleotides are TGTGCCAGCACCGGGACAGGGACCTCCGGGGCCAACGTCCTGACTTTC.